This T cell receptor (beta chain) was obtained from a study of blood T cell repertoires in COVID-19. Study-wide background: Sources were T cells, B-cell-depleted T cells, or PBMCs; the material itself was cDNA or gDNA.

In the authors' methods: Estimation of nucleated cell counts was performed using reference gene primer amplification. The method was immunoSEQ multiplex PCR; TCRdb's version includes in-frame clones alone and lacks a portion of them. The V and J calls and the clone size are those of that table, but D and trimming were determined from the DNA. Of some 160,000 clones listed, 80% are singletons. Of note for this clone: One junction end disagrees with the germline gene, perhaps due to a read error.

The clonotype originates from a man aged 70-80 years with active or convalescent COVID-19. The sample was peripheral blood.

The CDR3: CASSLIGGTGVENF. The CDR3 DNA reads TGTGCCAGCAGCTTGATTGGAGGGACTGGGGTAGAGAACTTC. This chain uses TRBV5-4 with TRBJ2-7; D is perhaps TRBD2 (6 bases). The CDR3 has 14 residues. Germline assignment: CDR1 SGHNT and CDR2 YYREEE (reference sequence).